These 27 T cell receptor beta chains were sequenced from one sample in a study of early T cells in non-severe SARS-CoV-2 infection. TCRdb re-called the 5' RACE reads with MiXCR, one entry per CDR3 protein. The sample contains tens of thousands of distinct CDR3 sequences, around 12% of which appear only once. Sequenced input: whole blood. These receptors were collected from an adult who was a healthcare worker with PCR-confirmed SARS-CoV-2 infection or an uninfected control (not recorded which).

The V gene is TRBV7-9, the J gene TRBJ2-7; TRBD2 might be the D (6 bases). Germline values: CDR1 SEHNR, CDR2 FQNEAQ (reference sequence). Trimming removed 4 bases at V and 1 base at J, with 14 bases between. The CDR3 is 15 amino acids. The CDR3 spells CASSSPGDASYEQYF. CDR3 nucleotide sequence: TGTGCCAGCAGCTCCCCGGGGGACGCATCCTACGAGCAGTACTTC.

V and J are TRBV20-1 and TRBJ1-6, with D hard to call. Germline CDR1 and CDR2: DFQATT and SNEGSKA (reference sequence). The CDR3 length is 14 residues. V lost 6 bases and J lost 7, with 16 bases in between. The CDR3 bases are TGCAGTGCCCCGCTAGGCCCCGCCAATTCACCCCTCCACTTT. The encoded protein is CSAPLGPANSPLHF.

In this sample, this clonotype turned up a few times. The V call is TRBV3-1, the J call TRBJ2-1; D is unresolved. Germline CDR1 LGHDT, CDR2 YNNKEL (reference sequence). The CDR3 length is 12 residues. Trimming stripped 4 bases from V and 6 bases from J, with 7 bases between. The CDR3 sequence is CASSRSLNEQFF. The CDR3 nucleotides read TGTGCCAGCAGCCGGTCACTCAATGAGCAGTTCTTC.

This clonotype was counted only a few times. The gene calls are TRBV10-3 and TRBJ2-3, with TRBD1 as a possible D gene (6 bases). In germline, CDR1 is ENHRY, CDR2 SYGVKD. The CDR3 consists of 12 residues. V dropped 8 bases and J dropped 2 bases, with 8 bases sitting between them. In DNA, the CDR3 is TGTGCCATCGGGGACAACACAGATACGCAGTATTTT. It codes for CAIGDNTDTQYF.

This clonotype was counted between two and nine times. This chain joins TRBV28 and TRBJ1-2, with 9 bases matching TRBD1. The junction had 9 bases not matched to a gene; V was cut back by 5 bases and J by 8 bases. The germline V gene has CDR1 MDHEN and CDR2 SYDVKM. The CDR3 runs 14 residues. CDR3 loop: CASSLQGAPAGYTF. The CDR3 DNA sequence: TGTGCCAGCAGTCTACAGGGGGCCCCAGCGGGCTACACCTTC.

The chain links TRBV28 to TRBJ1-5, with 7 bases identical to TRBD1. V dropped 6 bases and J dropped 9; count of bases not matched to a gene: 11. This CDR3 has 14 residues. CDR1 is MDHEN and CDR2 is SYDVKM in the germline V gene. The CDR3 protein is CASRKYRGLSPQHF. CDR3 coding DNA: TGTGCCAGCAGGAAATACAGGGGACTATCGCCCCAGCATTTT.

This clonotype was observed a few times. The chain has TRBV3-1 and TRBJ2-7; D may correspond to TRBD1 or TRBD2 (5 bases each). The CDR3 contains 15 residues. Germline V gene data show CDR1 as LGHDT and CDR2 as YNNKEL (reference sequence). The V end was cut by 2 bases, the J end by 1 base, with 12 bases between. The CDR3 DNA is TGTGCCAGCAGCCAATCCCGGGGCGGATCCTACGAGCAGTACTTC. Translated, it gives CASSQSRGGSYEQYF.

The chain combines TRBV20-1 with TRBJ2-3, with 8 bases matching TRBD2. This CDR3 has 12 amino acids. Germline CDR1 DFQATT, CDR2 SNEGSKA (reference sequence). J lost 4 bases, V lost 3 bases, and 0 bases had no gene match. The CDR3 here is CSASGGADTQYF. The CDR3 DNA sequence: TGCAGTGCTAGCGGGGGGGCAGATACGCAGTATTTT.

A single count supports this clonotype. The rearrangement uses TRBV27 and TRBJ2-7, with 10 bases identical to TRBD1. Unmatched junction bases numbered 15, after V lost 6 bases and J lost 1 base. The germline CDR1 and CDR2 sequences are MNHEY and SMNVEV (reference sequence). The CDR3 totals 18 residues. Here the CDR3 DNA reads TGTGCCAGCAGCCCCTCTGACAGGGGGCGAGGTCAGTCCTACGAGCAGTACTTC. It is translated as CASSPSDRGRGQSYEQYF.

This clonotype was seen a handful of times. The chain uses TRBV7-2 and TRBJ1-5; D is unresolved. The germline gives CDR1 SGHTA, CDR2 FQGNSA. With 1 base removed from V and 4 bases from J, the gap between germline ends came to 5 bases. CDR3 length: 13 residues. This CDR3 is CASSLVYNQPQHF. The DNA of the CDR3 is TGTGCCAGCAGCTTAGTGTATAATCAGCCCCAGCATTTT.

J is TRBJ2-1 and V is TRBV29-1, with 8 bases matching TRBD1. The CDR3 has 13 residues. V lost 7 bases to trimming and J lost 6 bases; unmatched junction nucleotides: 8. Germline V gene lookup returns CDR1 SQVTM and CDR2 ANQGSEA. The CDR3 region is CSAETGVGNEQFF. The CDR3 nucleotides read TGCAGCGCTGAGACAGGGGTTGGCAATGAGCAGTTCTTC.

The V gene is TRBV4-1, the J gene TRBJ1-2, with D possibly being TRBD1 (5 bases). Germline V CDR1 and CDR2: MGHRA, YSYEKL. V was shortened by 1 base and J by 3 bases, with 21 bases between the two germline ends. CDR3 length equals 18 residues. For the CDR3, the DNA is TGCGCCAGCAGCCAAGGGTCCTACTCCGGGAGGACATACTATGGCTACACCTTC. It specifies CASSQGSYSGRTYYGYTF.

This clonotype has just a few counts. This sequence joins TRBV12-3 or TRBV12-4 and TRBJ1-3; D is uncertain. The CDR3 covers 13 residues. V was clipped by 3 bases and J by 1 base, with 4 bases between them. The CDR3 DNA sequence: TGTGCCAGCAGTTTGCATTCTGGAAACACCATATATTTT. It is translated as CASSLHSGNTIYF.

This chain joins TRBV6-2 or TRBV6-3 and TRBJ2-1; TRBD1 aligns across 7 bases. The CDR3 runs 14 residues. After removal of 2 bases from V and 10 bases from J, the junction contained 8 bases not matched to a gene. Germline V lookup: CDR1 MNHEY, CDR2 SVGEGT. CDR3 DNA: TGTGCCAGCAGTTACAGAGGGGGCCAGGGCGAGCAGTTCTTC. As protein: CASSYRGGQGEQFF.

This clonotype appeared a few times. The rearrangement joins TRBV4-3 to TRBJ1-3; D is ambiguous. V lost 0 bases and J lost 0, with 6 bases in between. The length of the CDR3 is 15 residues. Germline V gene lookup returns CDR1 LGHNA and CDR2 YSLEER. CDR3 region: CASSQEWVSGNTIYF. The DNA of the CDR3 is TGCGCCAGCAGCCAAGAGTGGGTCTCTGGAAACACCATATATTTT.

This clonotype came up many times. V and J are TRBV6-6 and TRBJ1-1, with 7 bases that match TRBD1. The length of the CDR3 is 14 residues. CDR1 and CDR2 from the germline V gene are MNHNY and SVGAGI (reference sequence). After removal of 7 bases from V and 4 bases from J, the junction contained 9 bases not matched to a gene. The CDR3 loop reads CASTPTGLSTEAFF. For the CDR3, the DNA is TGTGCCAGCACCCCGACAGGGCTGAGCACTGAAGCTTTCTTT.

This clonotype was counted a few times. This may stem from a read error, because a much larger clone lies one nucleotide away. The V gene is TRBV7-2, the J gene TRBJ1-1; the D is unclear. The CDR3 is 13 residues long. V lost 0 bases to trimming and J lost 0 bases, with 2 bases between them. Per the germline V gene, CDR1 is SGHTA and CDR2 is FQGNSA. The CDR3 region has the DNA TGTGCCAGCAGCTTAGCCATGAACACTGAAGCTTTCTTT. Its translation is CASSLAMNTEAFF. The variable domain in full, completed from reference TRBV7-2 and TRBJ1-1, reads GAGVSQSPSNKVTEKGKDVELRCDPISGHTALYWYRQSLGQGLEFLIYFQGNSAPDKSGLPSDRFSAERTGGSVSTLTIQRTQQEDSAVYLCASSLAMNTEAFFGQGTRLTVV.

The chain recombines TRBV20-1 with TRBJ2-5, with TRBD1 identical over 7 bases. The V gene's germline CDR1 is DFQATT and CDR2 SNEGSKA (reference sequence). J lost 3 bases, V lost 5 bases, and 6 bases had no gene match. This CDR3 has 13 amino acids. As DNA, the CDR3 is TGCAGTGCTTCAGGGGGTTATAAAGAGACCCAGTACTTC. It translates to CSASGGYKETQYF.

This clonotype was recorded a few times. The rearrangement joins TRBV11-2 to TRBJ2-3; D may be TRBD1 (5 bases). Germline CDR1 and CDR2: SGHAT and FQNNGV. This CDR3 is built from 15 residues. V lost 4 bases and J 7 bases, leaving 18 bases between the germline ends. CDR3 protein: CASSSQAGAAHTQYF. The CDR3 coding sequence is TGTGCCAGCAGCTCCCAGGCTGGGGCGGCCCATACGCAGTATTTT.

Many counts were recorded for this clonotype. DNA for the CDR3: TGTGCCAGCAGCCTAACAGAGAACACTGAAGCTTTCTTT. Protein sequence: CASSLTENTEAFF. The rearrangement links TRBV7-6 to TRBJ1-1; D is undetermined. The CDR3 covers 13 residues. V dropped 5 bases and J dropped 1 base, with 8 bases sitting between them. Germline lookup yields CDR1 SGHVS and CDR2 FNYEAQ.

The chain uses TRBV4-3 and TRBJ1-2; TRBD1 is a possible D gene (6 bases). Deletions cut 0 bases from V and 5 bases from J, with 13 bases between. CDR3 length equals 15 residues. Germline V gene lookup returns CDR1 LGHNA and CDR2 YSLEER. The DNA for the CDR3 is TGCGCCAGCAGCCAAGATGGAGGGGGGTCTTATGGCTACACCTTC. Amino acids: CASSQDGGGSYGYTF.

This clonotype appeared many times. The chain carries TRBV20-1 and TRBJ2-1; TRBD2 agrees at 8 bases. V lost 8 bases to trimming and J lost 4 bases; unmatched junction nucleotides: 10. Germline V gene sequence: CDR1 DFQATT, CDR2 SNEGSKA (reference sequence). This CDR3 has 14 amino acids. In DNA, the CDR3 is TGCAGTTGGAAACTAGCGGCAATTTACAATGAGCAGTTCTTC. Its protein product is CSWKLAAIYNEQFF.

J is TRBJ2-7 and V is TRBV7-9, with TRBD2 matching 8 bases. J gave up 3 bases and V 7 bases, and 8 bases lay outside the gene matches. The germline V gene encodes CDR1 SEHNR and CDR2 FQNEAQ (reference sequence). CDR3 size: 14 residues. CDR3 residues: CASTPPGTSYEQYF. DNA of the CDR3: TGTGCCAGCACCCCCCCCGGGACTAGCTACGAGCAGTACTTC.

This clonotype has at least ten counts. J is TRBJ1-5 and V is TRBV19, with no clear D. Looked up from germline, CDR1 is LNHDA and CDR2 is SQIVND (reference sequence). The CDR3 has 16 amino acids. The germline V and J ends were trimmed by 5 bases and 0 bases, with 14 bases remaining between them. In DNA, the CDR3 is TGTGCCAGTAGTCCTTGGGGAGAAATTAGCAATCAGCCCCAGCATTTT. This gives the protein CASSPWGEISNQPQHF.

This clonotype was seen ten or more times. V and J are TRBV7-9 and TRBJ2-1; D could derive from TRBD1 or TRBD2 (5 bases each). The CDR3 contains 12 residues. Germline assignment: CDR1 SEHNR and CDR2 FQNEAQ (reference sequence). V dropped 5 bases and J dropped 15 bases, with 17 bases sitting between them. CDR3 sequence reads: CASSAGDGQRFF. The CDR3, as DNA: TGTGCCAGCAGCGCCGGGGACGGCCAGCGGTTCTTC.

In this sample, this clonotype turned up many times. This chain joins TRBV10-2 and TRBJ2-1; D not resolved. This CDR3 spans 13 amino acids. Germline values: CDR1 WSHSY, CDR2 SAAADI. Trimming removed 5 bases from V and 3 bases from J, with 8 bases in between. The CDR3: CASSTTFYNEQFF. Here the CDR3 DNA reads TGCGCCAGCAGTACGACATTCTACAATGAGCAGTTCTTC.

This clonotype has just a few counts. J is TRBJ1-2 and V is TRBV9; possible D gene TRBD1, 6 bases. CDR1 SGDLS and CDR2 YYNGEE come from the germline V gene. V was trimmed by 0 bases and J by 5 bases, leaving 14 bases between them. The CDR3 has 15 amino acids. The CDR3 loop is CASSVGAGAAYGYTF. The CDR3 nucleotides are TGTGCCAGCAGCGTAGGTGCGGGGGCGGCTTATGGCTACACCTTC.